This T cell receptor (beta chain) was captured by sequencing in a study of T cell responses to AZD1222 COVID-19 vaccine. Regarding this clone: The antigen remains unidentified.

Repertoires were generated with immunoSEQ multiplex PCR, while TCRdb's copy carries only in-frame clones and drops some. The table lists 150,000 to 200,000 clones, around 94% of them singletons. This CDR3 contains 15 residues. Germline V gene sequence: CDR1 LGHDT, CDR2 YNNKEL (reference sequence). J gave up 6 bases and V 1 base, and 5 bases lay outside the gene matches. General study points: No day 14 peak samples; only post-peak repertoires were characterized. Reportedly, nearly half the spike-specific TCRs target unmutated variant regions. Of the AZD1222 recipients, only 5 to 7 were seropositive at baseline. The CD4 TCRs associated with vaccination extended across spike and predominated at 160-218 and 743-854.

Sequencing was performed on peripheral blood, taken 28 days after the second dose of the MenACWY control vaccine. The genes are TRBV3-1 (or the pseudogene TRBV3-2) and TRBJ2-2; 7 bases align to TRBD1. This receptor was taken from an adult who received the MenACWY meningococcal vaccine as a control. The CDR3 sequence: CASSQGQGVAGELFF. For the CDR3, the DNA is TGTGCCAGCAGCCAAGGGCAGGGGGTGGCCGGGGAGCTGTTTTTT.